The 21 T cell receptor beta chains given below trace back to one sample, sequenced in a study of blood T cell repertoires in COVID-19. TCRdb's table, derived via immunoSEQ multiplex PCR, lists solely in-frame clones and lacks some. The table has approximately 230,000 clones, nearly 90% seen once. Specimen: peripheral blood. The receptor set was obtained from a man in his late teens or twenties with active or convalescent COVID-19.

The DNA of the CDR3 is TGTGCCAGCAGTTACTCGGCAGGGCCCTACGAGCAGTACTTC. Its translation is CASSYSAGPYEQYF. The chain combines TRBV6-6 with TRBJ2-7, with D tentatively TRBD1 (5 bases). This CDR3 region has 14 residues. The V end was cut by 0 bases, the J end by 2 bases, with 8 bases between. In germline, CDR1 is MNHNY, CDR2 SVGAGI (reference sequence).

The chain is built from TRBV5-1 and TRBJ1-1, with a weak D call TRBD1 (6 bases). The V gene lost 4 bases and the J gene lost 4 bases, with 11 bases spanning the gap. There are 13 residues in the CDR3. Germline V CDR1 and CDR2: SGHRS, YFSETQ. Here the CDR3 reads CASSNTGFTEAFF. The CDR3 DNA is TGCGCCAGCAGCAACACAGGGTTCACTGAAGCTTTCTTT.

This sequence joins TRBV10-3 and TRBJ2-3; a possible D gene is TRBD2 (5 bases). The CDR3 is 12 residues long. CDR1 and CDR2 from the germline V gene are ENHRY and SYGVKD. CDR3: CASRVNTDTQYF. The CDR3 DNA reads as TGTGCATCGAGGGTAAACACAGATACGCAGTATTTT.

The CDR3 protein is CASREYTGLSTDTQYF. In DNA form, the CDR3 reads TGTGCCAGCAGAGAATACACGGGACTCAGCACAGATACGCAGTATTTT. This sequence joins TRBV2 and TRBJ2-3, with D possibly TRBD2 on 6 matching bases. The length of the CDR3 is 16 residues. CDR1 and CDR2 (germline): SNHLY, FYNNEI. V lost 6 bases and J 0 bases, leaving 16 bases between the germline ends.

The chain is built from TRBV10-2 and TRBJ2-2; maybe TRBD1 (6 bases). The ends were cut back, 7 bases at V and 6 bases at J, with 12 bases in the middle. This CDR3 region has 13 residues. CDR1 is WSHSY, CDR2 SAAADI, per germline. The CDR3 DNA reads as TGCGCCAGCATCCTACAGGGTCCCGGGGAGCTGTTTTTT. It yields the protein CASILQGPGELFF.

The chain recombines TRBV5-4 with TRBJ2-3; 7 bases are shared with TRBD1. From germline, CDR1 is SGHNT and CDR2 YYREEE (reference sequence). V gave up 4 bases and J gave up 4 bases; unmatched junction bases: 6. This CDR3 is built from 14 residues. The CDR3 sequence: CASSLRQGADTQYF. In nucleotides, the CDR3 is TGTGCCAGCAGCCTACGACAGGGAGCAGATACGCAGTATTTT.

This clone was seen a handful of times. The chain carries TRBV6-2 or TRBV6-3 and TRBJ2-7, with 7 bases that match TRBD1. Germline-derived CDR1 and CDR2 are MNHEY and SVGEGT. This CDR3 contains 16 residues. The ends lost 1 base at V and 6 bases at J; junction bases unmatched: 12. For the CDR3, the DNA is TGTGCCAGCAGTTACTTTCCCGGGACAGCCAACGGCGAGCAGTACTTC. Translating gives CASSYFPGTANGEQYF.

This chain joins TRBV18 and TRBJ2-7, with D tentatively TRBD2 (5 bases). The V gene lost 4 bases and the J gene lost 4 bases, with 17 bases spanning the gap. Germline V CDR1 and CDR2: KGHSH, LQKENI. There are 15 residues in the CDR3. CDR3 sequence reads: CASSRGTGMPYEQYF. The CDR3, as DNA: TGTGCCAGCTCACGTGGTACGGGGATGCCATACGAGCAGTACTTC. Full variable domain (missing parts from reference TRBV18 and TRBJ2-7): NAGVMQNPRHLVRRRGQEARLRCSPMKGHSHVYWYRQLPEEGLKFMVYLQKENIIDESGMPKERFSAEFPKEGPSILRIQQVVRGDSAAYFCASSRGTGMPYEQYFGPGTRLTVT.

This clone was recorded only once. The rearrangement uses TRBV6-5 and TRBJ2-2, with TRBD1 matching over 8 bases. Germline lookup yields CDR1 MNHEY and CDR2 SVGAGI. The length of the CDR3 is 15 residues. V shed 6 bases, J shed 5 bases, and the junction held 8 bases outside the gene matches. CDR3 nucleotides: TGTGCCAGCAGCTCGCCAGGACAGGGTACCGGGGAGCTGTTTTTT. This gives the protein CASSSPGQGTGELFF.

There are a few counts of this clone. The CDR3 region is CASGLRRGEKLFF. In DNA, the CDR3 is TGTGCTAGTGGTTTGCGTCGGGGTGAAAAACTGTTTTTT. V is TRBV12-5 and J is TRBJ1-4; D remains unclear. The CDR3 is made up of 13 amino acids. Trimming removed 2 bases at V and 7 bases at J, with 8 bases between. Per germline, CDR1 LGHNT and CDR2 FRNRAP.

The V gene is TRBV7-9, the J gene TRBJ2-7; possible D gene TRBD1, 5 bases. The CDR3 is 14 residues long. V lost 5 bases, J lost 0 bases, and 11 bases lay in between. Germline V gene lookup returns CDR1 SEHNR and CDR2 FQNEAQ (reference sequence). The CDR3 protein is CASSPQGLSYEQYF. The CDR3 coding sequence is TGTGCCAGCAGCCCCCAGGGTCTCTCCTACGAGCAGTACTTC.

J is TRBJ1-2 and V is TRBV10-3; D is perhaps TRBD1 (5 bases). The CDR3 has 16 residues. From germline, CDR1 is ENHRY and CDR2 SYGVKD. V gave up 0 bases and J gave up 6 bases, with 17 bases separating them. The CDR3: CAISESVGAELNGYTF. DNA of the CDR3: TGTGCCATCAGTGAGTCAGTAGGGGCAGAGCTCAATGGCTACACCTTC.

The chain carries TRBV5-4 and TRBJ2-5; 10 nucleotides agree with TRBD1. Germline trimming cut 4 bases from V and 3 bases from J; bases unmatched to any gene: 15. CDR1 is SGHNT, CDR2 YYREEE, per germline (reference sequence). The CDR3 spans 18 residues. The CDR3 DNA follows: TGTGCCAGCAGCCGGGGGGCTCCGACAGGGGGCTCGGAAGAGACCCAGTACTTC. This encodes CASSRGAPTGGSEETQYF.

The chain links TRBV4-2 to TRBJ2-7, with 8 bases identical to TRBD2. J was trimmed by 7 bases and V by 0 bases; bases with no gene match: 8. Germline CDR1 reads LGHNA; CDR2 reads YNFKEQ. This CDR3 is built from 15 residues. The CDR3 DNA is TGTGCCAGCAGCCAAGATCTGGGCGGGAGGAGGGAGCAGTACTTC. Protein sequence: CASSQDLGGRREQYF.

The V gene is TRBV7-8, the J gene TRBJ2-3; the match to TRBD2 covers 12 bases. Germline loops: CDR1 SGHVS, CDR2 FQNEAQ. V trimming: 5 bases; J trimming: 3 bases; junction bases outside the gene matches: 6. This CDR3 comprises 16 residues. The CDR3 sequence is CASSPPSGRGTDTQYF. In DNA, the CDR3 is TGTGCCAGCAGCCCCCCTAGCGGGAGGGGGACAGATACGCAGTATTTT.

This chain uses TRBV7-9 with TRBJ2-3; 13 bases are a match to TRBD2. V shed 6 bases, J shed 2 bases, and the junction held 14 bases outside the gene matches. CDR1 is SEHNR, CDR2 FQNEAQ, per germline (reference sequence). The CDR3 is 19 residues long. The CDR3, as DNA: TGTGCCAGCAGGCAATCGACTAGCGGGGGGAAGGTTCTCACAGATACGCAGTATTTT. The encoded protein is CASRQSTSGGKVLTDTQYF. Filled out from reference TRBV7-9 and TRBJ2-3, the complete variable domain reads DTGVSQNPRHKITKRGQNVTFRCDPISEHNRLYWYRQTLGQGPEFLTYFQNEAQLEKSRLLSDRFSAERPKGSFSTLEIQRTEQGDSAMYLCASRQSTSGGKVLTDTQYFGPGTRLTVL.

The genes are TRBV20-1 and TRBJ1-4; no definite D call. The germline CDR1 and CDR2 sequences are DFQATT and SNEGSKA (reference sequence). The CDR3 is 14 amino acids. V gave up 3 bases and J gave up 3 bases, with 11 bases separating them. CDR3 coding DNA: TGCAGTGCTAGTTGGCAGTCTCCTAATGAAAAACTGTTTTTT. This encodes CSASWQSPNEKLFF.

The rearrangement links TRBV28 to TRBJ2-5, with 8 bases aligning to TRBD1. Germline-derived CDR1 and CDR2 are MDHEN and SYDVKM. The CDR3 consists of 14 residues. The J segment lost 6 bases and the V segment lost 4 bases, leaving 7 bases of the junction unmatched. The CDR3 protein is CASSSMDRAKTQYF. Here the CDR3 DNA reads TGTGCCAGCAGTTCAATGGACAGGGCAAAGACCCAGTACTTC.

V is TRBV7-8 and J is TRBJ2-1; TRBD1 matches 8 bases. Germline CDR1 and CDR2: SGHVS and FQNEAQ. The V gene end was trimmed by 5 bases and the J gene end by 0 bases; junction bases not matched to a gene: 6. The CDR3 has 16 amino acids. The CDR3 region has the DNA TGTGCCAGCAGCCTCAGGGACAGGAGCTCCTACAATGAGCAGTTCTTC. Amino acids: CASSLRDRSSYNEQFF.

The CDR3 sequence is CASSLGLGYTF. The CDR3 DNA reads as TGTGCCAGCTCACTGGGCCTTGGCTACACCTTC. The rearrangement uses TRBV18 and TRBJ1-2; D remains ambiguous. V was trimmed by 4 bases and J by 7 bases, leaving 7 bases between them. The CDR3 has 11 amino acids. In germline, CDR1 is KGHSH, CDR2 LQKENI.

This clone appeared a few times. The genes are TRBV5-8 and TRBJ1-5; a possible D gene is TRBD1 (5 bases). The V and J ends lost 3 bases and 6 bases respectively, with 10 bases between them. In germline, CDR1 is SGHTS, CDR2 YDEGEE. This CDR3 is 13 amino acids long. The CDR3 bases are TGTGCCAGCAGCTACCAGGGTGGTCAGCCCCAGCATTTT. This encodes CASSYQGGQPQHF.